What follows are 32 T cell receptor beta chains derived from one specimen sequenced in a study of blood T cell dynamics during melanoma immunotherapy. Libraries were prepared by immunoSEQ multiplex PCR; TCRdb keeps only in-frame clonotypes and omits some of them. This table holds several thousand clones, 70% to 90% found once. The time point is: pre-treatment baseline. The sequenced sample was blood, obtained from a patient treated with checkpoint blockade. All receptors derive from a human donor with melanoma.

The chain employs TRBV7-9 and TRBJ2-3; D is possibly TRBD2 (6 bases). Germline CDR1 is SEHNR and CDR2 is FQNEAQ (reference sequence). Trimming took off 0 bases at V and 2 bases at J, with 15 bases between the two ends. The length of the CDR3 is 17 residues. The CDR3 loop reads CASSLARDLLITDTQYF. CDR3 coding DNA: TGTGCCAGCAGCTTAGCCCGGGACTTACTTATCACAGATACGCAGTATTTT.

The chain uses TRBV5-6 and TRBJ2-2; 10 bases line up with TRBD2. The ends lost 4 bases at V and 5 bases at J; junction bases unmatched: 8. The CDR3 length is 16 residues. Germline V gives CDR1 SGHDT, CDR2 YYEEEE. The CDR3 loop is CASSRGGSGRTGELFF. CDR3 coding DNA: TGTGCCAGCAGCCGCGGCGGTAGCGGGAGGACCGGGGAGCTGTTTTTT.

V is TRBV2 and J is TRBJ2-2; D may be TRBD2 (5 bases). Looked up from germline, CDR1 is SNHLY and CDR2 is FYNNEI. Trimming shortened V by 8 bases and J by 0 bases, and 10 bases separated the two germline ends. This CDR3 comprises 14 residues. The CDR3 region is CASHVAPNTGELFF. DNA of the CDR3: TGTGCCAGCCATGTAGCGCCGAACACCGGGGAGCTGTTTTTT.

The rearrangement uses TRBV6-1 and TRBJ2-7; D is unresolved. Between the trimmed V and J ends, which lost 6 bases and 1 base, there was a span of 16 bases. The CDR3 sequence is 15 residues long. CDR1 and CDR2 (germline): MNHNS, SASEGT. CDR3 nucleotides: TGTGCCAGCAGCATTGGCCCGGTTGGGTCCTACGAGCAGTACTTC. This translates into CASSIGPVGSYEQYF.

This clone occurred a few times. The chain carries TRBV30 and TRBJ1-5; D not resolved. V was pared by 0 bases and J by 2 bases, with 5 bases between. This CDR3 comprises 13 residues. The germline gives CDR1 GTSNPN, CDR2 SVGIG (reference sequence). The DNA of the CDR3 is TGTGCCTGGAGTGTCCGCCGCAATCAGCCCCAGCATTTT. Encoded protein: CAWSVRRNQPQHF.

The DNA for the CDR3 is TGTGCCATCAGTGATCGGACTAGCGGGAGGGCCGGGAATGAGCAGTTCTTC. As protein: CAISDRTSGRAGNEQFF. The V and J genes are TRBV10-3 and TRBJ2-1, with 15 bases fitting TRBD2. The germline V gene has CDR1 ENHRY and CDR2 SYGVKD. This CDR3 spans 17 amino acids. J was trimmed by 7 bases and V by 3 bases; bases with no gene match: 7.

This clone was observed a handful of times. V usage is TRBV30 and J usage is TRBJ1-5; perhaps TRBD1 as D (5 bases). The CDR3 has 15 amino acids. V lost 0 bases to trimming and J lost 6 bases, with 15 bases between them. The germline V gene has CDR1 GTSNPN and CDR2 SVGIG (reference sequence). The CDR3 DNA follows: TGTGCCTGGAGTGTAGTAAGGGGAGGGACTCAGCCCCAGCATTTT. Translating it yields CAWSVVRGGTQPQHF.

This clone was observed a handful of times. The chain joins TRBV23-1 to TRBJ1-1, with 7 bases matching TRBD1. TRBV23-1 belongs to the ORF category, with a function that is uncertain. The CDR3 has 16 residues. J gave up 1 base and V 3 bases, and 8 bases lay outside the gene matches. This CDR3 is CASSQIHRGQNTEAFF. The CDR3, as DNA: TGCGCCAGCAGTCAGATCCACAGGGGCCAGAACACTGAAGCTTTCTTT.

Comment on this clone: This CDR3 is also generated by other DNA sequences in the sample. The J gene is TRBJ1-1, the V gene TRBV18, with TRBD1 as a possible D gene (6 bases). Germline loops: CDR1 KGHSH, CDR2 LQKENI. V dropped 1 base and J dropped 4 bases, with 7 bases sitting between them. This CDR3 contains 13 residues. CDR3: CASSPQGGTEAFF. CDR3 DNA: TGTGCCAGCTCACCACAGGGGGGCACTGAAGCTTTCTTT.

Only a few counts were recorded for this clone. This chain joins TRBV5-4 and TRBJ1-1; maybe TRBD1 (5 bases). The V end was cut by 0 bases, the J end by 2 bases, with 11 bases between. The CDR3 extends over 15 amino acids. Germline-derived CDR1 and CDR2 are SGHNT and YYREEE (reference sequence). In DNA, the CDR3 is TGTGCCAGCAGCTTGGATTGGGGGAGTAACACTGAAGCTTTCTTT. Encoded protein: CASSLDWGSNTEAFF.

The chain carries TRBV11-2 and TRBJ2-5, with D hard to call. This CDR3 has 13 amino acids. V was cut by 0 bases and J by 7 bases, with 9 bases left in between. Per germline, CDR1 SGHAT and CDR2 FQNNGV. The CDR3 nucleotides are TGTGCCAGCAGCTTAGAGCTGGCAGGGACCCAGTACTTC. Protein: CASSLELAGTQYF. Complete variable domain (other parts from reference TRBV11-2 and TRBJ2-5): EAGVAQSPRYKIIEKRQSVAFWCNPISGHATLYWYQQILGQGPKLLIQFQNNGVVDDSQLPKDRFSAERLKGVDSTLKIQPAKLEDSAVYLCASSLELAGTQYFGPGTRLLVL.

The rearrangement links TRBV28 to TRBJ2-1; TRBD2 matches 8 bases. The CDR3 is made up of 14 amino acids. Trimming cost V 2 bases and J 10 bases; bases outside gene matches: 7. Germline V gene sequence: CDR1 MDHEN, CDR2 SYDVKM. CDR3 amino acids: CASSLGFSGTEQFF. DNA for the CDR3: TGTGCCAGCAGTTTAGGCTTTAGCGGGACCGAGCAGTTCTTC.

This chain connects TRBV18 to TRBJ1-1; D gene ambiguous. The germline V gene has CDR1 KGHSH and CDR2 LQKENI. This CDR3 has 15 amino acids. Trimming removed 1 base from V and 1 base from J, with 10 bases in between. The CDR3 DNA follows: TGTGCCAGCTCACCACTAATGCGCGCGAACACTGAAGCTTTCTTT. Translated: CASSPLMRANTEAFF.

The J gene is TRBJ2-2, the V gene TRBV30; 8 bases line up with TRBD2. CDR1 is GTSNPN and CDR2 is SVGIG in the germline V gene (reference sequence). The CDR3 is 14 amino acids. Trimming at V came to 1 base and at J to 4 bases, leaving 2 bases not matched to a gene. CDR3 sequence reads: CAWSAGRGTGELFF. CDR3 nucleotide sequence: TGTGCCTGGAGTGCCGGGAGGGGCACCGGGGAGCTGTTTTTT.

Here the CDR3 reads CASSLRGYEQYF. The CDR3, as DNA: TGTGCCAGCAGTTTACGGGGCTACGAGCAGTACTTC. The chain uses TRBV27 and TRBJ2-7, with a possible D match to TRBD2 (5 bases). CDR1 MNHEY and CDR2 SMNVEV come from the germline V gene (reference sequence). The CDR3 covers 12 residues. Trimming took 2 bases from V and 3 from J, leaving 5 bases between them.

The rearrangement joins TRBV7-6 to TRBJ2-2; TRBD1 might be the D (5 bases). This CDR3 has 16 residues. The V gene's germline CDR1 is SGHVS and CDR2 FNYEAQ. Deletions cut 5 bases from V and 0 bases from J, with 13 bases between. This CDR3 reads CASSPLGQANTGELFF. The CDR3 nucleotides read TGTGCCAGCAGCCCCCTGGGGCAGGCGAACACCGGGGAGCTGTTTTTT.

The chain uses TRBV28 and TRBJ2-7, with TRBD2 as a possible D gene (5 bases). The CDR3 is 12 residues long. CDR1 and CDR2 from the germline V gene are MDHEN and SYDVKM. The V end lost 9 bases, the J end lost 6 bases, and 15 bases lay between the germline ends. CDR3 bases: TGTGCCAGTGGACTTCCGGGGAGCGAGCAGTACTTC. Its translation is CASGLPGSEQYF.

The V call is TRBV14, the J call TRBJ2-5; possibly TRBD1 or TRBD2 for D (6 bases each). Deletions cut 5 bases from V and 5 bases from J, with 18 bases between. Per germline, CDR1 SGHDN and CDR2 FVKESK. The CDR3 covers 15 residues. The chain's CDR3 is CASSLGGGLPETQYF. DNA of the CDR3: TGTGCCAGCAGCTTAGGAGGGGGTCTGCCCGAGACCCAGTACTTC.

This clone has just a few counts. The chain employs TRBV2 and TRBJ2-5, with TRBD2 matching over 12 bases. The CDR3 covers 16 residues. V dropped 4 bases and J dropped 6; count of bases not matched to a gene: 9. Germline loops: CDR1 SNHLY, CDR2 FYNNEI. The CDR3 region has the DNA TGTGCCAGCAGTGTGGCTAGCGGGAGGGGTTTGAAGACCCAGTACTTC. Residues: CASSVASGRGLKTQYF.

This sequence joins TRBV28 and TRBJ2-3; D possibly corresponds to TRBD2 (5 bases). The germline V gene encodes CDR1 MDHEN and CDR2 SYDVKM. Trimming removed 8 bases from V and 5 bases from J, with 20 bases in between. The CDR3 is 15 amino acids. CDR3 in amino acids: CASHHRRRKGDTQYF. CDR3 DNA: TGTGCCAGCCACCACCGGCGGAGGAAGGGAGATACGCAGTATTTT.

The V gene is TRBV28, the J gene TRBJ1-2; 7 positions agree with TRBD1. V shed 4 bases and J 4 bases; nucleotides not matched to a gene: 9. Germline-derived CDR1 and CDR2 are MDHEN and SYDVKM. CDR3 length: 15 residues. DNA for the CDR3: TGTGCCAGCAGTTCCCCCGATGGGACAGCCTATGGCTACACCTTC. Its translation: CASSSPDGTAYGYTF.

This chain joins TRBV5-1 and TRBJ2-1; perhaps TRBD1 as D (5 bases). The germline V gene encodes CDR1 SGHRS and CDR2 YFSETQ. Deletions cut 0 bases from V and 6 bases from J, with 16 bases between. The CDR3 has 16 amino acids. The CDR3 DNA sequence: TGCGCCAGCAGCTTGGGACAGCTCTTACGCCCCAATGAGCAGTTCTTC. Protein: CASSLGQLLRPNEQFF.

V and J are TRBV7-2 and TRBJ1-5; no clear D. The V gene lost 5 bases and the J gene lost 0 bases, with 8 bases spanning the gap. CDR3 length: 14 residues. CDR1 is SGHTA, CDR2 FQGNSA, per germline. CDR3 in amino acids: CASSPDGSNQPQHF. The CDR3 DNA reads TGTGCCAGCAGCCCCGACGGTAGCAATCAGCCCCAGCATTTT.

V and J are TRBV10-3 and TRBJ2-1; D remains ambiguous. V lost 1 base, J lost 6 bases, and 4 bases lay in between. CDR1 ENHRY and CDR2 SYGVKD come from the germline V gene. This CDR3 is built from 12 residues. As DNA, the CDR3 is TGTGCCATCAGTGAGTTAGTCAATGAGCAGTTCTTC. Residues: CAISELVNEQFF.

This CDR3 reads CASRELIRTEAFF. The CDR3 DNA follows: TGTGCCAGCAGGGAGTTGATACGCACTGAAGCTTTCTTT. J is TRBJ1-1 and V is TRBV21-1. TRBV21-1 corresponds to a pseudogene. This CDR3 spans 13 amino acids.

This clone turned up a few times. The chain carries TRBV18 and TRBJ1-1, with D possibly matching TRBD1 (5 bases). Germline V gene data show CDR1 as KGHSH and CDR2 as LQKENI. This CDR3 contains 14 residues. V dropped 5 bases and J dropped 4 bases, with 14 bases sitting between them. The CDR3 coding sequence is TGTGCCAGCTCAGGGGGACTGGCGAGCACTGAAGCTTTCTTT. Translation gives CASSGGLASTEAFF. Complete variable domain (other parts from reference TRBV18 and TRBJ1-1): NAGVMQNPRHLVRRRGQEARLRCSPMKGHSHVYWYRQLPEEGLKFMVYLQKENIIDESGMPKERFSAEFPKEGPSILRIQQVVRGDSAAYFCASSGGLASTEAFFGQGTRLTVV.

This CDR3 is CASSPTGVGYNEQFF. In DNA, the CDR3 is TGTGCCAGCAGTCCCACAGGGGTGGGATACAATGAGCAGTTCTTC. V and J are TRBV28 and TRBJ2-1; TRBD1 aligns across 7 bases. CDR3 length: 15 amino acids. The germline V gene has CDR1 MDHEN and CDR2 SYDVKM. Losses at the gene ends were 5 bases for V and 4 bases for J; bases not matched to a gene: 8.

This chain links TRBV28 with TRBJ1-2, with 7 bases aligning to TRBD1. The CDR3 has 14 residues. The ends lost 5 bases at V and 2 bases at J; junction bases unmatched: 5. Per germline, CDR1 MDHEN and CDR2 SYDVKM. CDR3 protein: CASSKGQRNYGYTF. CDR3 bases: TGTGCCAGCAGTAAGGGACAGCGAAACTATGGCTACACCTTC.

The J gene is TRBJ2-7, the V gene TRBV11-2, with no clear D. V lost 0 bases to trimming and J lost 6 bases, with 9 bases between them. Germline loops: CDR1 SGHAT, CDR2 FQNNGV. CDR3 length equals 13 residues. The CDR3 reads CASSLESSGEQYF. The CDR3 DNA reads as TGTGCCAGCAGCTTAGAATCTTCGGGCGAGCAGTACTTC.

The rearrangement links TRBV7-9 to TRBJ2-5; no reliable D call. The tail of the sequence fits TRBJ2-7 better, so the J call may be wrong. The CDR3 covers 11 residues. From germline, CDR1 is SEHNR and CDR2 FQNEAQ (reference sequence). DNA of the CDR3: TGTGCCAGCAGCCTCACCTACGAGCAGTACTTC. Translating gives CASSLTYEQYF.

This sequence joins TRBV4-1 and TRBJ2-7; D gene ambiguous. V shed 0 bases and J shed 2 bases, with 17 bases lying between them. The CDR3 consists of 17 residues. The germline CDR1 and CDR2 sequences are MGHRA and YSYEKL. The CDR3 nucleotides are TGCGCCAGCAGCCAAGAGGTGGTCCATCTTGCGCCCTACGAGCAGTACTTC. Translated, it gives CASSQEVVHLAPYEQYF.

The J gene is TRBJ2-2, the V gene TRBV18; D may be TRBD1 (5 bases). The ends were cut back, 1 base at V and 0 bases at J, with 9 bases in the middle. CDR3 length: 16 residues. Germline lookup yields CDR1 KGHSH and CDR2 LQKENI. DNA for the CDR3: TGTGCCAGCTCACCACAGGACATCGCGAACACCGGGGAGCTGTTTTTT. Its protein product is CASSPQDIANTGELFF.